A single sample gave rise to the 30 T cell receptor beta chains below, sequenced in a study of cytomegalovirus exposure and HLA in healthy donors. A multiplex PCR was run with 60 Vbeta primers and 13 Jbeta primers. Sequencing used immunoSEQ multiplex PCR; TCRdb keeps in-frame clones, though not all of them. The sample has under 200,000 clones, about 76% seen once. The material sequenced was PBMCs. These receptors were obtained from a male donor in good health and CMV-seropositive.

DNA for the CDR3: TGTGCCAGCCGAGCAGGGGGCCAGAATTCACCCCTCCACTTT. This codes for CASRAGGQNSPLHF. The V gene is TRBV6-1, the J gene TRBJ1-6, with TRBD1 identical over 8 bases. V was clipped by 8 bases and J by 7 bases; unmatched bases: 7. This CDR3 is 14 amino acids long. Germline CDR1 and CDR2: MNHNS and SASEGT.

The CDR3 loop is CAWSGSGRFPPDTQYF. CDR3 in DNA: TGTGCCTGGAGTGGGAGCGGGAGATTCCCTCCAGATACGCAGTATTTT. The gene calls are TRBV30 and TRBJ2-3; 8 bases line up with TRBD2. V lost 1 base, J lost 4 bases, and 10 bases stayed unmatched. Germline lookup yields CDR1 GTSNPN and CDR2 SVGIG (reference sequence). The CDR3 runs to 16 residues.

The J gene is TRBJ1-1, the V gene TRBV7-8; D is uncertain. V lost 1 base, J lost 1 base, and 10 bases lay in between. Germline V gives CDR1 SGHVS, CDR2 FQNEAQ. The CDR3 runs 15 residues. The CDR3 loop reads CASSLVRGRNTEAFF. The CDR3 nucleotides are TGTGCCAGCAGCTTAGTACGAGGGAGGAACACTGAAGCTTTCTTT.

This CDR3 reads CASSLLGGKETQYF. CDR3 in DNA: TGTGCCAGCAGCTTATTGGGAGGGAAAGAGACCCAGTACTTC. The chain combines TRBV7-6 with TRBJ2-5, with TRBD2 matching over 7 bases. Trimming at V came to 2 bases and at J to 3 bases, leaving 3 bases not matched to a gene. The CDR3 is made up of 14 amino acids. Per the germline V gene, CDR1 is SGHVS and CDR2 is FNYEAQ.

This chain uses TRBV10-3 with TRBJ2-5; 7 positions agree with TRBD2. Looked up from germline, CDR1 is ENHRY and CDR2 is SYGVKD. This CDR3 has 15 amino acids. V lost 4 bases, J lost 5 bases, and 10 bases stayed unmatched. The CDR3 DNA is TGTGCCATCAGTGGATCCGACAGCGGGGACGAGACCCAGTACTTC. Translated: CAISGSDSGDETQYF.

This rearrangement joins TRBV30 to TRBJ2-7, with 9 bases that match TRBD2. CDR1 is GTSNPN, CDR2 SVGIG, per germline (reference sequence). V lost 4 bases to trimming and J lost 6 bases; unmatched junction nucleotides: 19. The CDR3 covers 17 residues. The CDR3 is CAWTRRFHLAGVGEQYF. The CDR3 DNA sequence: TGTGCCTGGACTAGGCGATTTCACTTAGCGGGAGTTGGCGAGCAGTACTTC.

The chain uses TRBV7-3 and TRBJ2-3; 9 positions agree with TRBD2. The CDR3 runs to 14 residues. Trimming cost V 5 bases and J 4 bases; bases outside gene matches: 4. Germline-derived CDR1 and CDR2 are SGHTA and FQGTGA. CDR3 nucleotide sequence: TGTGCCAGCAGCCGCGGGGGGGCGGCAGATACGCAGTATTTT. Its protein is CASSRGGAADTQYF.

The chain links TRBV29-1 to TRBJ2-7; TRBD2 is a possible D gene (6 bases). Trimming removed 7 bases at V and 9 bases at J, with 16 bases between. CDR1 SQVTM and CDR2 ANQGSEA come from the germline V gene. The CDR3 sequence is 11 residues long. As DNA, the CDR3 is TGCAGCGGGGGGGAGTATGATCGGCAGTACTTC. Residues: CSGGEYDRQYF.

The chain is built from TRBV7-3 and TRBJ2-3; 13 bases map to TRBD2. The V segment lost 5 bases and the J segment 1 base; nucleotides outside the gene matches: 3. The CDR3 loop spans 16 amino acids. Germline-derived CDR1 and CDR2 are SGHTA and FQGTGA. CDR3: CASSNGLAGGTDTQYF. As DNA, the CDR3 is TGTGCCAGCAGCAATGGACTAGCGGGGGGCACAGATACGCAGTATTTT.

This clone was counted a few times. The chain uses TRBV10-3 and TRBJ2-1; 10 nucleotides line up with TRBD2. The CDR3 runs to 15 residues. Looked up from germline, CDR1 is ENHRY and CDR2 is SYGVKD. Trimming took 6 bases from V and 8 from J; bases not matched to a gene: 10. The CDR3 bases are TGTGCCATCAGGGCACTAGCGGGAATTGTGGATGAGCAGTTCTTC. Protein: CAIRALAGIVDEQFF.

This sequence joins TRBV7-2 and TRBJ1-5; D is ambiguous. Trimming left V 4 bases short and J 11 bases short, with 18 bases between. In germline, CDR1 is SGHTA, CDR2 FQGNSA. The CDR3 loop spans 14 amino acids. The CDR3 loop reads CASSSTGAGGAQHF. The CDR3 region has the DNA TGTGCCAGCAGCTCCACGGGTGCCGGAGGAGCCCAGCATTTT.

V gene TRBV11-2 combines with J gene TRBJ2-3; the match to TRBD2 covers 12 bases. Germline CDR1 SGHAT, CDR2 FQNNGV. The CDR3 sequence is 16 residues long. V was clipped by 5 bases and J by 2 bases; unmatched bases: 5. The DNA for the CDR3 is TGTGCCAGCAGCCTGAGGACTAGCGGGATCACAGATACGCAGTATTTT. As protein: CASSLRTSGITDTQYF.

The chain employs TRBV19 and TRBJ2-1, with a possible D match to TRBD2 (5 bases). This CDR3 is built from 14 residues. CDR1 is LNHDA, CDR2 SQIVND, per germline (reference sequence). Trimming shortened V by 7 bases and J by 8 bases, and 18 bases separated the two germline ends. In nucleotides, the CDR3 is TGTGCCAGTAAGTCGATCGGGGTTTTCGATGAGCAGTTCTTC. This codes for CASKSIGVFDEQFF.

As DNA, the CDR3 is TGTGCCAGCAGTTACTCGACAGCGGGAGGGGCCTACGAGCAGTACTTC. This codes for CASSYSTAGGAYEQYF. The chain links TRBV6-5 to TRBJ2-7, with 10 bases aligning to TRBD2. The V and J ends lost 0 bases and 2 bases, in that order; junction bases with no gene match: 4. CDR1 and CDR2 from the germline V gene are MNHEY and SVGAGI. The CDR3 runs to 16 residues.

The J gene is TRBJ2-6, the V gene TRBV7-9, with D maybe TRBD1 (5 bases). The CDR3 runs 17 residues. The germline V gene encodes CDR1 SEHNR and CDR2 FQNEAQ (reference sequence). V lost 4 bases, J lost 1 base, and 14 bases lay in between. The CDR3 sequence is CASSSAYRTSGANVLTF. The CDR3 bases are TGTGCCAGCAGCTCCGCCTACAGGACGTCTGGGGCCAACGTCCTGACTTTC.

The V gene is TRBV6-1, the J gene TRBJ2-7, with 7 nucleotides matching TRBD1. Germline CDR1 is MNHNS and CDR2 is SASEGT. Trimming cost V 3 bases and J 6 bases; bases outside gene matches: 2. This CDR3 spans 12 amino acids. The CDR3 DNA reads TGTGCCAGCAGTGAGTCAGGGGGCGAGCAGTACTTC. The encoded protein is CASSESGGEQYF.

The chain has TRBV18 and TRBJ2-5; possible D gene TRBD1, 6 bases. The CDR3 contains 15 residues. Trimming stripped 3 bases from V and 7 bases from J, with 18 bases between. Germline CDR1 KGHSH, CDR2 LQKENI. The CDR3 DNA reads TGTGCCAGCTCACCCCCGCACAGGGCGACAGGGACCCAGTACTTC. This encodes CASSPPHRATGTQYF.

This rearrangement joins TRBV28 to TRBJ2-1, with 8 bases fitting TRBD2. J was trimmed by 1 base and V by 7 bases; bases with no gene match: 15. The CDR3 spans 18 residues. The germline V gene has CDR1 MDHEN and CDR2 SYDVKM. The CDR3 DNA reads as TGTGCCAGCACCCTGGGACTAGACTCTCGAGTATCCTACAATGAGCAGTTCTTC. This codes for CASTLGLDSRVSYNEQFF.

V is TRBV28 and J is TRBJ2-1, with TRBD2 matching 10 bases. CDR3 length: 20 amino acids. V lost 2 bases to trimming and J lost 0 bases; unmatched junction nucleotides: 13. Looked up from germline, CDR1 is MDHEN and CDR2 is SYDVKM. CDR3 protein: CASSLQSGRGPRSSYNEQFF. The CDR3 nucleotides read TGTGCCAGCAGTTTACAAAGCGGGAGGGGCCCTAGGAGCTCCTACAATGAGCAGTTCTTC. Supplemented by reference TRBV28 and TRBJ2-1, the full variable domain reads DVKVTQSSRYLVKRTGEKVFLECVQDMDHENMFWYRQDPGLGLRLIYFSYDVKMKEKGDIPEGYSVSREKKERFSLILESASTNQTSMYLCASSLQSGRGPRSSYNEQFFGPGTRLTVL.

The CDR3 here is CASDRASGANVLTF. For the CDR3, the DNA is TGTGCCAGCGACAGGGCCTCTGGGGCCAACGTCCTGACTTTC. This chain uses TRBV6-1 with TRBJ2-6, with TRBD1 identical over 7 bases. V dropped 8 bases and J dropped 0; count of bases not matched to a gene: 1. CDR1 MNHNS and CDR2 SASEGT come from the germline V gene. The CDR3 length is 14 residues.

The rearrangement links TRBV7-8 to TRBJ2-1; the D gene is possibly TRBD1 (6 bases). Trimming removed 4 bases from V and 5 bases from J, with 9 bases in between. The length of the CDR3 is 13 residues. The germline gives CDR1 SGHVS, CDR2 FQNEAQ. In nucleotides, the CDR3 is TGTGCCAGCAGCTCACAGGGAAACAATGAGCAGTTCTTC. The encoded protein is CASSSQGNNEQFF.

The chain recombines TRBV19 with TRBJ1-1, with D possibly being TRBD1 (5 bases). The CDR3 covers 13 residues. Per the germline V gene, CDR1 is LNHDA and CDR2 is SQIVND (reference sequence). V dropped 7 bases and J dropped 5 bases, with 14 bases sitting between them. DNA of the CDR3: TGTGCCAGTACCTTAACGGGGGGGACTGAAGCTTTCTTT. This translates into CASTLTGGTEAFF. The full variable domain, rest sourced from reference TRBV19 and TRBJ1-1, is DGGITQSPKYLFRKEGQNVTLSCEQNLNHDAMYWYRQDPGQGLRLIYYSQIVNDFQKGDIAEGYSVSREKKESFPLTVTSAQKNPTAFYLCASTLTGGTEAFFGQGTRLTVV.

This clone was counted only a few times. The chain recombines TRBV5-1 with TRBJ2-7, with 9 positions matching TRBD2. After removal of 4 bases from V and 5 bases from J, the junction contained 7 bases not matched to a gene. The germline V gene encodes CDR1 SGHRS and CDR2 YFSETQ. The CDR3 extends over 14 amino acids. CDR3 protein: CASSPSGKRNEQYF. In DNA form, the CDR3 reads TGCGCCAGCAGCCCTAGCGGGAAGCGTAACGAGCAGTACTTC.

This clone has a single count. CDR3 residues: CASSQDGSINEQFF. In DNA form, the CDR3 reads TGCGCCAGCAGCCAAGATGGGAGCATTAATGAGCAGTTCTTC. The chain combines TRBV4-3 with TRBJ2-1, with a possible D match to TRBD2 (5 bases). Germline V gene lookup returns CDR1 LGHNA and CDR2 YSLEER. The CDR3 consists of 14 residues. V lost 0 bases, J lost 7 bases, and 10 bases lay in between.

For the CDR3, the DNA is TGTGCCAGCAAAATAGCGGGGGGATCCTACGAGCAGTACTTC. Its translation: CASKIAGGSYEQYF. V is TRBV7-3 and J is TRBJ2-7, with TRBD2 matching 10 bases. V gave up 7 bases and J gave up 1 base; unmatched junction bases: 4. Germline-derived CDR1 and CDR2 are SGHTA and FQGTGA. The CDR3 has 14 residues.

This clone showed up just a few times. This sequence joins TRBV5-6 and TRBJ2-3, with 9 bases fitting TRBD2. This CDR3 is 16 amino acids long. CDR1 and CDR2 (germline): SGHDT, YYEEEE. Trimming took 0 bases from V and 6 from J; bases not matched to a gene: 8. The CDR3 region is CASSLVVAGAGDTQYF. CDR3 sequence (DNA): TGTGCCAGCAGCTTGGTAGTAGCGGGGGCTGGGGATACGCAGTATTTT.

This rearrangement joins TRBV4-2 to TRBJ1-2; 9 nucleotides align to TRBD1. V gave up 2 bases and J gave up 8 bases; unmatched junction bases: 12. Germline V gene lookup returns CDR1 LGHNA and CDR2 YNFKEQ. The CDR3 runs 16 residues. In DNA, the CDR3 is TGTGCCAGCAGCCAACACCTCCGGGACAGGGAACGGGGCTACACCTTC. This encodes CASSQHLRDRERGYTF.

The CDR3 nucleotides are TGTGCCTGGAGTGTACGACTGGCGGGAGCAAACAATGAGCAGTTCTTC. It yields the protein CAWSVRLAGANNEQFF. The gene calls are TRBV30 and TRBJ2-1, with TRBD2 identical over 7 bases. V trimming: 0 bases; J trimming: 5 bases; junction bases outside the gene matches: 10. Germline loops: CDR1 GTSNPN, CDR2 SVGIG (reference sequence). This CDR3 is 16 amino acids long.

The gene calls are TRBV27 and TRBJ1-3; D uncertain. CDR1 and CDR2 (germline): MNHEY, SMNVEV (reference sequence). The CDR3 covers 16 residues. V was clipped by 6 bases and J by 3 bases, with 18 bases between them. The CDR3, as DNA: TGTGCCAGCAGCCCCTATGCGACTGGCTATGGAAACACCATATATTTT. This sequence encodes CASSPYATGYGNTIYF.

The CDR3 DNA reads as TGTGCCAGCAGTATTCGTTACAGCTCTGGAAACACCATATATTTT. Its translation: CASSIRYSSGNTIYF. The chain has TRBV27 and TRBJ1-3; D not resolved. There are 15 residues in the CDR3. Germline lookup yields CDR1 MNHEY and CDR2 SMNVEV (reference sequence). The V gene lost 5 bases and the J gene lost 0 bases, with 11 bases spanning the gap.